Shown below are 32 T cell receptor beta chains from a single sample sequenced in a study of blood T cell repertoires in COVID-19. Some clones are missing from TCRdb's copy, which holds only in-frame ones; the method was immunoSEQ multiplex PCR. The table shows about 250,000 clones, with around 90% occurring only once. The sequenced sample consisted of peripheral blood. These receptors were taken from a man younger than 35 with active or convalescent COVID-19.

The table lists this clone with a count of one. The genes are TRBV2 and TRBJ1-6; 8 bases map to TRBD1. The germline gives CDR1 SNHLY, CDR2 FYNNEI. Trimming at V came to 4 bases and at J to 8 bases, leaving 10 bases not matched to a gene. There are 16 residues in the CDR3. This CDR3 reads CASSVGLQGAHSPLHF. In DNA, the CDR3 is TGTGCCAGCAGTGTAGGGCTCCAGGGGGCTCATTCACCCCTCCACTTT.

The chain uses TRBV10-3 and TRBJ1-2; 9 nucleotides agree with TRBD1. Germline assignment: CDR1 ENHRY and CDR2 SYGVKD. The CDR3 extends over 13 amino acids. Trimming removed 7 bases from V and 6 bases from J; junction bases left unmatched: 6. The CDR3: CAIKGGQGHGYTF. CDR3 nucleotide sequence: TGTGCCATCAAGGGTGGACAGGGGCATGGCTACACCTTC.

V usage is TRBV4-3 and J usage is TRBJ1-1; weak D call: TRBD1 (6 bases). CDR1 is LGHNA, CDR2 YSLEER, per germline. With 0 bases removed from V and 5 bases from J, the gap between germline ends came to 7 bases. The CDR3 extends over 13 amino acids. This CDR3 is CASSQDRGTEAFF. CDR3 coding DNA: TGCGCCAGCAGCCAAGACAGGGGTACTGAAGCTTTCTTT.

The chain combines TRBV6-1 with TRBJ1-3; no reliable D call. The CDR3 sequence is 16 residues long. The V gene lost 0 bases and the J gene lost 4 bases, with 13 bases spanning the gap. The germline gives CDR1 MNHNS, CDR2 SASEGT. The CDR3 loop is CASSEAILQNGNTIYF. CDR3 coding DNA: TGTGCCAGCAGTGAAGCTATCCTACAGAACGGAAACACCATATATTTT.

The chain joins TRBV5-4 to TRBJ2-1, with D unclear. From germline, CDR1 is SGHNT and CDR2 YYREEE (reference sequence). The germline V and J ends were trimmed by 4 bases and 3 bases, with 11 bases remaining between them. This CDR3 has 14 amino acids. The CDR3 loop reads CASSPATSYNEQFF. The CDR3 region has the DNA TGTGCCAGCAGCCCCGCAACCAGCTACAATGAGCAGTTCTTC.

The chain links TRBV7-2 to TRBJ1-4; D gene unclear. This CDR3 is built from 14 residues. The germline CDR1 and CDR2 sequences are SGHTA and FQGNSA. Trimming left V 5 bases short and J 0 bases short, with 7 bases between. The CDR3 is CASSQMATNEKLFF. As DNA, the CDR3 is TGTGCCAGCAGCCAGATGGCAACTAATGAAAAACTGTTTTTT. The full variable domain, its missing parts supplied by reference TRBV7-2 and TRBJ1-4, is GAGVSQSPSNKVTEKGKDVELRCDPISGHTALYWYRQSLGQGLEFLIYFQGNSAPDKSGLPSDRFSAERTGGSVSTLTIQRTQQEDSAVYLCASSQMATNEKLFFGSGTQLSVL.

On this clone: This same CDR3 is encoded by further DNA sequences in the sample. This chain joins TRBV11-1 and TRBJ2-5; weak D call: TRBD1 (5 bases). Trimming took off 3 bases at V and 2 bases at J, with 10 bases between the two ends. The CDR3 is 14 amino acids. CDR1 SGHAT and CDR2 FQDESV come from the germline V gene (reference sequence). The CDR3 DNA reads TGTGCCAGCAGCTTCCGAGACAGTCAAGAGACCCAGTACTTC. This encodes CASSFRDSQETQYF.

The rearrangement uses TRBV7-6 and TRBJ1-1; possibly TRBD1 for D (5 bases). Trimming removed 7 bases from V and 7 bases from J, with 16 bases in between. This CDR3 contains 13 residues. Germline lookup yields CDR1 SGHVS and CDR2 FNYEAQ. The CDR3 protein is CASIGRTGGEAFF. CDR3 nucleotides: TGTGCCAGCATCGGGAGGACGGGGGGTGAAGCTTTCTTT.

The CDR3 sequence is CASSEAQVQPQHF. The CDR3, as DNA: TGTGCCAGCAGTGAAGCCCAGGTCCAGCCCCAGCATTTT. The genes are TRBV6-1 and TRBJ1-5; no clear D gene. The ends were cut back, 0 bases at V and 7 bases at J, with 7 bases in the middle. This CDR3 comprises 13 residues. CDR1 and CDR2 from the germline V gene are MNHNS and SASEGT.

This clone was detected only once. Other DNA sequences in the sample encode the same CDR3. The chain joins TRBV9 to TRBJ2-3, with 7 bases lining up with TRBD2. CDR1 and CDR2 from the germline V gene are SGDLS and YYNGEE. The CDR3 has 15 amino acids. V shed 0 bases and J 6 bases; nucleotides not matched to a gene: 7. The DNA for the CDR3 is TGTGCCAGCAGCGTAGCGGGGGGTCGGACCGATACGCAGTATTTT. It specifies CASSVAGGRTDTQYF.

In this sample, this clone turned up once. The chain recombines TRBV28 with TRBJ2-1, with D possibly TRBD1 on 5 matching bases. The CDR3 covers 14 residues. Germline-derived CDR1 and CDR2 are MDHEN and SYDVKM. V was pared by 2 bases and J by 2 bases, with 7 bases between. This CDR3 is CASSLVGAYNEQFF. CDR3 sequence (DNA): TGTGCCAGCAGTTTAGTAGGGGCCTACAATGAGCAGTTCTTC.

The chain uses TRBV4-3 and TRBJ2-3; 10 bases line up with TRBD1. Per germline, CDR1 LGHNA and CDR2 YSLEER. CDR3 size: 18 residues. Trimming took 1 base from V and 2 from J; bases not matched to a gene: 9. CDR3 coding DNA: TGCGCCAGCAGCCAAGGCGTTGGACAGGGGGACAACACAGATACGCAGTATTTT. It is translated as CASSQGVGQGDNTDTQYF.

J is TRBJ1-4 and V is TRBV28; D is uncertain. CDR3 length: 12 residues. V gave up 2 bases and J gave up 8 bases, with 6 bases separating them. Germline V gene sequence: CDR1 MDHEN, CDR2 SYDVKM. The CDR3 sequence: CASSLGGEKLFF. CDR3 DNA sequence: TGTGCCAGCAGTTTAGGCGGCGAAAAACTGTTTTTT.

This CDR3 is CASSRASYNEQFF. Written as DNA, the CDR3 is TGTGCCAGCTCACGGGCCTCCTACAATGAGCAGTTCTTC. This rearrangement joins TRBV18 to TRBJ2-1; D remains ambiguous. V was trimmed by 4 bases and J by 0 bases, leaving 4 bases between them. The CDR3 has 13 amino acids. Germline V CDR1 and CDR2: KGHSH, LQKENI.

The chain carries TRBV10-1 and TRBJ2-7; 9 bases fit TRBD2. The CDR3 consists of 13 residues. Germline V gives CDR1 WNHNN, CDR2 SYGVQD (reference sequence). The V segment lost 10 bases and the J segment 5 bases; nucleotides outside the gene matches: 9. The CDR3 is CANRLAGIHEQYF. The CDR3 nucleotides read TGCGCCAATCGCCTAGCGGGGATCCACGAGCAGTACTTC.

The chain has TRBV7-9 and TRBJ1-1; 9 nucleotides line up with TRBD1. CDR3 length equals 13 residues. Germline V CDR1 and CDR2: SEHNR, FQNEAQ (reference sequence). V shed 4 bases, J shed 7 bases, and the junction held 4 bases outside the gene matches. CDR3 in amino acids: CASSSQGAGEAFF. In DNA form, the CDR3 reads TGTGCCAGCAGCTCACAGGGGGCTGGTGAAGCTTTCTTT.

The CDR3 here is CASSLLGAGANEQFF. CDR3 bases: TGTGCCAGCAGCTTACTAGGAGCGGGAGCTAATGAGCAGTTCTTC. This chain joins TRBV11-2 and TRBJ2-1; 8 bases agree with TRBD2. The CDR3 has 15 amino acids. Losses at the gene ends were 2 bases for V and 7 bases for J; bases not matched to a gene: 7. Germline V lookup: CDR1 SGHAT, CDR2 FQNNGV.

This clone was counted a few times. V gene TRBV11-2 combines with J gene TRBJ1-4; 7 positions match TRBD1. The CDR3 runs 16 residues. CDR1 SGHAT and CDR2 FQNNGV come from the germline V gene. The trim removed 8 bases at V and 6 bases at J, leaving 15 bases unmatched. This chain's CDR3 is CASPTGRAGGYEKLFF. CDR3 nucleotides: TGTGCCAGCCCAACCGGACGAGCAGGGGGGTATGAAAAACTGTTTTTT.

CDR3 loop: CSASGLYEQYF. DNA for the CDR3: TGCAGTGCTAGCGGGTTATACGAGCAGTACTTC. The chain links TRBV20-1 to TRBJ2-7; D remains ambiguous. Trimming left V 3 bases short and J 4 bases short, with 7 bases between. The V gene's germline CDR1 is DFQATT and CDR2 SNEGSKA (reference sequence). The CDR3 consists of 11 residues.

The gene calls are TRBV6-5 and TRBJ2-7; the D is unclear. Germline assignment: CDR1 MNHEY and CDR2 SVGAGI. The CDR3 length is 13 residues. The ends were cut back, 4 bases at V and 4 bases at J, with 11 bases in the middle. The DNA of the CDR3 is TGTGCCAGCAGTTCCACGTGGGCTTACGAGCAGTACTTC. It specifies CASSSTWAYEQYF.

The chain joins TRBV28 to TRBJ1-1; D is possibly TRBD1 (6 bases). Trimming took 6 bases from V and 7 from J, leaving 12 bases between them. CDR3 length: 12 residues. The V gene's germline CDR1 is MDHEN and CDR2 SYDVKM. This CDR3 is CASSRGQNEAFF. Here the CDR3 DNA reads TGTGCCAGCAGCCGAGGACAGAATGAAGCTTTCTTT.

This clone was found once. The chain has TRBV7-9 and TRBJ2-1; the match to TRBD2 covers 10 bases. Per germline, CDR1 SEHNR and CDR2 FQNEAQ (reference sequence). V was pared by 2 bases and J by 7 bases, with 8 bases of the junction left unmatched. The CDR3 is 16 amino acids. This CDR3 is CASSLSSGRILNEQFF. DNA for the CDR3: TGTGCCAGCAGCTTAAGTAGCGGGAGGATCCTTAATGAGCAGTTCTTC.

The chain combines TRBV7-8 with TRBJ2-5; D gene ambiguous. The CDR3 extends over 14 amino acids. CDR1 SGHVS and CDR2 FQNEAQ come from the germline V gene. V was clipped by 5 bases and J by 5 bases, with 15 bases between them. The CDR3 nucleotides read TGTGCCAGCAGCCGTCAGGCAGCTTCTGAGACCCAGTACTTC. Encoded protein: CASSRQAASETQYF.

The CDR3 DNA reads as TGTGCCAGCAGTTACTCTCGGCGGGAGAGCGCAGATACGCAGTATTTT. It yields the protein CASSYSRRESADTQYF. J is TRBJ2-3 and V is TRBV6-5; 7 nucleotides match TRBD2. This CDR3 contains 16 residues. The trim removed 0 bases at V and 4 bases at J, leaving 7 bases unmatched. Germline V gene sequence: CDR1 MNHEY, CDR2 SVGAGI.

This chain uses TRBV11-2 with TRBJ1-2, with a possible D match to TRBD1 (5 bases). Per germline, CDR1 SGHAT and CDR2 FQNNGV. The V and J ends lost 5 bases and 2 bases respectively, with 15 bases between them. This CDR3 has 15 residues. This chain's CDR3 is CASSTNPAGNYGYTF. In DNA, the CDR3 is TGTGCCAGCAGCACGAATCCCGCAGGGAACTATGGCTACACCTTC.

This chain connects TRBV6-5 to TRBJ2-2; 13 bases line up with TRBD2. Germline V gene data show CDR1 as MNHEY and CDR2 as SVGAGI. This CDR3 is 15 amino acids long. With V trimmed by 6 bases and J by 3 bases, 1 base remained unmatched. The CDR3 loop is CASRTSGGDTGELFF. Written as DNA, the CDR3 is TGTGCCAGCAGAACTAGCGGGGGGGACACCGGGGAGCTGTTTTTT.

V usage is TRBV7-2 and J usage is TRBJ2-2; TRBD1 matches at 7 bases. Looked up from germline, CDR1 is SGHTA and CDR2 is FQGNSA. CDR3 size: 17 residues. V shed 5 bases and J 0 bases; nucleotides not matched to a gene: 9. The CDR3 DNA sequence: TGTGCCAGCAGCGTCTGGGGACAGACCGCGAACACCGGGGAGCTGTTTTTT. Translating it yields CASSVWGQTANTGELFF.

This clone showed up just once. The rearrangement uses TRBV12-3 or TRBV12-4 and TRBJ2-3; 9 bases are shared with TRBD1. J lost 4 bases, V lost 5 bases, and 1 base had no gene match. This CDR3 is 13 amino acids long. The CDR3 here is CASSGQGSDTQYF. The CDR3 DNA is TGTGCCAGCAGTGGACAGGGGTCAGATACGCAGTATTTT.

Note on this clone: One end of the junction varies from germline; a read error may be responsible. Additional DNA sequences in this sample encode the identical CDR3. The chain links TRBV30 to TRBJ2-2, with a tentative D call TRBD2 (5 bases). There are 14 residues in the CDR3. The V gene's germline CDR1 is GTSNPN and CDR2 SVGIG (reference sequence). The CDR3 spells CAWSPGVDTGELFF. The CDR3 coding sequence is TGTGCCTGGAGTCCCGGGGTAGACACCGGGGAACTGTTTTTT. Complete variable domain (other parts from reference TRBV30 and TRBJ2-2): SQTIHQWPATLVQPVGSPLSLECTVEGTSNPNLYWYRQAAGRGLQLLFYSVGIGQISSEVPQNLSASRPQDRQFILSSKKLLLSDSGFYLCAWSPGVDTGELFFGEGSRLTVL.

There are a few counts of this clone. This chain joins TRBV2 and TRBJ1-1; D is unclear. The germline gives CDR1 SNHLY, CDR2 FYNNEI. The V end lost 8 bases, the J end lost 3 bases, and 7 bases lay between the germline ends. The CDR3 has 11 residues. The CDR3 region has the DNA TGTGCCAGCCTCAGTTACACTGAAGCTTTCTTT. Amino acid sequence: CASLSYTEAFF.

The chain combines TRBV2 with TRBJ2-2; D remains unclear. The CDR3 spans 12 residues. CDR1 is SNHLY, CDR2 FYNNEI, per germline. Trimming left V 7 bases short and J 5 bases short, with 8 bases between. CDR3 sequence (DNA): TGTGCCAGCAACCCGAGGACCGGGGAGCTGTTTTTT. Translating gives CASNPRTGELFF.

The CDR3 protein is CASSLGGGPYEQYF. CDR3 bases: TGTGCCAGCAGTTTAGGGGGGGGCCCCTACGAGCAGTACTTC. The gene calls are TRBV27 and TRBJ2-7; weak D call: TRBD2 (7 bases). CDR1 MNHEY and CDR2 SMNVEV come from the germline V gene (reference sequence). CDR3 length: 14 residues. The V gene lost 2 bases and the J gene lost 2 bases, with 10 bases spanning the gap.